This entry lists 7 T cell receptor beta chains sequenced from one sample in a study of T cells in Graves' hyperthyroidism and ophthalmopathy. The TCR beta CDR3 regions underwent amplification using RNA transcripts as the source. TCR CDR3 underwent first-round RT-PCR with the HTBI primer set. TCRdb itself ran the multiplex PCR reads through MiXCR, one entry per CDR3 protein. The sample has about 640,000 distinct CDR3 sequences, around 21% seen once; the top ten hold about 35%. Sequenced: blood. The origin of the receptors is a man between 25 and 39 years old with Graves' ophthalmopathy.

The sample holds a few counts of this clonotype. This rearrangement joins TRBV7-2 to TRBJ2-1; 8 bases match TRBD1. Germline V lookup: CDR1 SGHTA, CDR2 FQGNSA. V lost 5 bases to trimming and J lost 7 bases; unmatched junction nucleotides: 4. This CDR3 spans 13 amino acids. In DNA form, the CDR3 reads TGTGCCAGCAGCCCGCACAGGGGGAATGAGCAGTTCTTC. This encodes CASSPHRGNEQFF.

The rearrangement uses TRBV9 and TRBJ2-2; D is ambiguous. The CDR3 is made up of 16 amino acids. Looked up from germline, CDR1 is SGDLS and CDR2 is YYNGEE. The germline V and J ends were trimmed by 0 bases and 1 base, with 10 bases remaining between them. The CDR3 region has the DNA TGTGCCAGCAGCGTAGCCAGGCAGCAGAACACCGGGGAGCTGTTTTTT. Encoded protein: CASSVARQQNTGELFF.

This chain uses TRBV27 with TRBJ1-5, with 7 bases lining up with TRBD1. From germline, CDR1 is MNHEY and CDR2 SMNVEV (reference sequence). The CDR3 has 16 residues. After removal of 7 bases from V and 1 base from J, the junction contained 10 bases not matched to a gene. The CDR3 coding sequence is TGTGCCAGCAATCCCCAAGGGGGCGGGAGCAATCAGCCCCAGCATTTT. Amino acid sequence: CASNPQGGGSNQPQHF.

CDR3 nucleotide sequence: TGTGCCAGCAGCCGACCGGCTAGCGCCTACAACAATGAGCAGTTCTTC. This translates into CASSRPASAYNNEQFF. The chain has TRBV11-2 and TRBJ2-1, with D possibly matching TRBD2 (6 bases). This CDR3 has 16 residues. Trimming removed 5 bases at V and 5 bases at J, with 19 bases between. In germline, CDR1 is SGHAT, CDR2 FQNNGV.

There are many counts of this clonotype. In DNA form, the CDR3 reads TGCGCCAGCATGTGGCGGGGGAGGGCATCGACAGATACGCAGTATTTT. Amino acids: CASMWRGRASTDTQYF. This chain connects TRBV5-1 to TRBJ2-3; 7 positions agree with TRBD2. V shed 6 bases and J 3 bases; nucleotides not matched to a gene: 13. The CDR3 totals 16 residues. Germline V CDR1 and CDR2: SGHRS, YFSETQ. The entire variable domain, with the rest obtained from reference TRBV5-1 and TRBJ2-3, is as follows: KAGVTQTPRYLIKTRGQQVTLSCSPISGHRSVSWYQQTPGQGLQFLFEYFSETQRNKGNFPGRFSGRQFSNSRSEMNVSTLELGDSALYLCASMWRGRASTDTQYFGPGTRLTVL.

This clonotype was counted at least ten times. The CDR3 DNA is TGCGCCAGCAGCCTACGATCCGGGACAGACCACCTCGAGCAGTACTTC. Translated: CASSLRSGTDHLEQYF. The chain carries TRBV5-1 and TRBJ2-7; 7 nucleotides line up with TRBD1. This CDR3 has 16 amino acids. V lost 4 bases and J lost 6; bases outside the gene matches: 16. CDR1 is SGHRS and CDR2 is YFSETQ in the germline V gene.

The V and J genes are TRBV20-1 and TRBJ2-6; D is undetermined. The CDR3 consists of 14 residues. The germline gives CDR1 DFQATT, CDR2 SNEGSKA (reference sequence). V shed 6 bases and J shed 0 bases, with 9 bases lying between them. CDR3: CSATANSGANVLTF. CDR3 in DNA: TGCAGTGCAACGGCTAACTCTGGGGCCAACGTCCTGACTTTC.